This is a list of T cell receptor beta chains from one sample in a study of blood T cells in healthy people across ages. TCRdb re-derived calls from the 5' RACE reads in MiXCR, one entry per CDR3 protein. The sample lists hundreds of thousands of distinct CDR3 sequences; around 45% were seen once. Sequenced sample: blood. The receptors were sampled from a woman in her sixties in good health. CDR3s include the opening cysteine and the closing phenylalanine or tryptophan. The D gene is left open where the match is weak. Expanded clones get a size class; other rows say once, few or many, or leave the size out.

clone_size,d_call,j_call,v_call,cdr3_aa,cdr3_nt
-,-,TRBJ2-1,TRBV11-2,CASSTDRGETQFF,TGTGCCAGCAGTACGGACAGAGGAGAGACCCAGTTCTTC
-,-,TRBJ2-3,TRBV20-1,CSARSRVGGDTQYF,TGCAGTGCTAGAAGTAGGGTTGGGGGAGATACGCAGTATTTT
-,-,TRBJ2-4,TRBV6-6,CASRELLAKNIQYF,TGTGCCAGCAGGGAGCTACTAGCCAAAAACATTCAGTACTTC
-,TRBD1,TRBJ2-7,TRBV5-6,CASSGGGQEHYEQYF,TGTGCCAGCAGCGGTGGGGGACAGGAGCACTACGAGCAGTACTTC
-,TRBD2,TRBJ2-3,TRBV7-2,CASSLEAGATDTQYF,TGTGCCAGCAGCTTAGAAGCGGGGGCCACAGATACGCAGTATTTT
-,-,TRBJ2-1,TRBV7-9,CASSQYEQFF,TGTGCCAGCAGCCAATACGAGCAGTTCTTC
-,-,TRBJ2-3,TRBV11-2,CASRGVRGKSTDTQYF,TGTGCCAGCAGAGGCGTTAGAGGGAAAAGCACAGATACGCAGTATTTT
-,-,TRBJ1-5,TRBV24-1,CATSGHRVNQPQHF,TGTGCCACCAGTGGGCACAGGGTCAATCAGCCCCAGCATTTT
-,-,TRBJ1-2,TRBV6-1,CASTVGVANYGYTF,TGTGCCAGCACCGTTGGAGTAGCTAACTATGGCTACACCTTC
-,TRBD1,TRBJ2-3,TRBV9,CASSVGPPGQAGTDTQYF,TGTGCCAGCAGCGTAGGCCCCCCTGGACAGGCGGGCACAGATACGCAGTATTTT
-,-,TRBJ1-1,TRBV10-3,CAIRRTERNTEAFF,TGTGCCATCAGGAGGACAGAGAGGAACACTGAAGCTTTCTTT
-,-,TRBJ2-3,TRBV20-1,CSARITGTSYTQYF,TGCAGTGCTAGAATAACCGGGACTTCCTATACGCAGTATTTT
few,TRBD2,TRBJ2-1,TRBV7-9,CASSWTSGRNSEQFF,TGTGCCAGCAGCTGGACTAGCGGGAGGAACAGTGAGCAGTTCTTC